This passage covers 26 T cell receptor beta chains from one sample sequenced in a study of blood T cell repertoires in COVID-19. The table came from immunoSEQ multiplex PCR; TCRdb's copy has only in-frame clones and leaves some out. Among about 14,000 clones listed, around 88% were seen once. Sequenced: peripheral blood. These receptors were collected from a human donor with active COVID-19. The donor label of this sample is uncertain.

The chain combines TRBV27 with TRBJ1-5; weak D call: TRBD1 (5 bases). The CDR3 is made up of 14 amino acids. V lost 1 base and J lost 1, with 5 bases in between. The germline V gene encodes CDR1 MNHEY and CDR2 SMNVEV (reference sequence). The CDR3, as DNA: TGTGCCAGCAGTTTATGGGGCAGCAATCAGCCCCAGCATTTT. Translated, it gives CASSLWGSNQPQHF.

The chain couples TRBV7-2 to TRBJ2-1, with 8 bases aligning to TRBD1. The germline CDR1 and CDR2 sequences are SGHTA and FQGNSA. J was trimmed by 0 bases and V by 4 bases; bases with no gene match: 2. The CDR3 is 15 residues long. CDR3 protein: CASSSGQGSYNEQFF. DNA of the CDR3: TGTGCCAGCAGCTCCGGACAGGGCTCCTACAATGAGCAGTTCTTC.

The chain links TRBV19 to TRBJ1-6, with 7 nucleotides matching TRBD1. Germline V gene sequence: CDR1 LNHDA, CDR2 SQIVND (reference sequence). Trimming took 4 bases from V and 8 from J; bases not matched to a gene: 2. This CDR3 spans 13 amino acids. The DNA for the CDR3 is TGTGCCAGTAGTACAACAGGGGATTCACCCCTCCACTTT. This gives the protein CASSTTGDSPLHF. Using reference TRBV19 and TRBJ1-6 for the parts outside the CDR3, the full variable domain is DGGITQSPKYLFRKEGQNVTLSCEQNLNHDAMYWYRQDPGQGLRLIYYSQIVNDFQKGDIAEGYSVSREKKESFPLTVTSAQKNPTAFYLCASSTTGDSPLHFGNGTRLTVT.

The CDR3 sequence: CASSMGTGVYEQYF. In DNA form, the CDR3 reads TGTGCCAGTAGTATGGGGACAGGGGTCTACGAGCAGTACTTC. The chain has TRBV19 and TRBJ2-7, with 10 positions matching TRBD1. Losses at the gene ends were 3 bases for V and 3 bases for J; bases not matched to a gene: 2. This CDR3 spans 14 amino acids. CDR1 is LNHDA, CDR2 SQIVND, per germline (reference sequence).

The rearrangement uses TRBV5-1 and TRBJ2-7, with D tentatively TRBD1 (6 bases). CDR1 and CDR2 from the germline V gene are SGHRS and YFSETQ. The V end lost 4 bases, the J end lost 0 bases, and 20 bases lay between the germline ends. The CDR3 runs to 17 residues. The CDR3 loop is CASSTLSRDTISYEQYF. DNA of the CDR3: TGCGCCAGCAGCACTTTATCCCGGGACACCATCTCCTACGAGCAGTACTTC.

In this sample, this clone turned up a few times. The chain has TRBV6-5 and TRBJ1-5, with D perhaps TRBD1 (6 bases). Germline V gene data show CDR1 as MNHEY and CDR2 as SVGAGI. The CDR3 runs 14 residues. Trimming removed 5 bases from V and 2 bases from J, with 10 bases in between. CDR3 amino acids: CASSPGDGNQPQHF. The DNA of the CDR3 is TGTGCCAGCAGTCCAGGGGATGGCAATCAGCCCCAGCATTTT.

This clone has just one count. CDR3 in DNA: TGTGCCAGCAGTGAACTCAGGGGGGTTTCACCCCTCCACTTT. Amino acids: CASSELRGVSPLHF. The chain joins TRBV6-1 to TRBJ1-6; TRBD1 matches at 7 bases. CDR1 MNHNS and CDR2 SASEGT come from the germline V gene. The CDR3 totals 14 residues. V gave up 2 bases and J gave up 9 bases; unmatched junction bases: 4.

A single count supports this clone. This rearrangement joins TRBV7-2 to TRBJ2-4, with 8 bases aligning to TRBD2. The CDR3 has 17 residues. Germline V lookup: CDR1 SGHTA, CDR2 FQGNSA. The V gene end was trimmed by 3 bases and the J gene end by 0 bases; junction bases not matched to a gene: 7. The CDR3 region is CASSFGGGRRAKNIQYF. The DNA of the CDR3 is TGTGCCAGCAGCTTCGGCGGGGGGCGCAGAGCCAAAAACATTCAGTACTTC.

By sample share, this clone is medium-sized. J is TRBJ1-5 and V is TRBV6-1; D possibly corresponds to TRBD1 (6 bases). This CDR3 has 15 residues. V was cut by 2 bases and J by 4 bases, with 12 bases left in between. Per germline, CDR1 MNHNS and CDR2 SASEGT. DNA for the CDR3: TGTGCCAGCAGTGAATGGCAGGGGATTAATCAGCCCCAGCATTTT. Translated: CASSEWQGINQPQHF.

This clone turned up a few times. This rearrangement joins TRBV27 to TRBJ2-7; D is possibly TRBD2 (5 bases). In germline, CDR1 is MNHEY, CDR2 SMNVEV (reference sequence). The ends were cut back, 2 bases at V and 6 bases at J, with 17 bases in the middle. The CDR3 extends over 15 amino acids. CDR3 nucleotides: TGTGCCAGCAGTTTAGGGCTAGCTTCTCTTTCCGAGCAGTACTTC. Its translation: CASSLGLASLSEQYF.

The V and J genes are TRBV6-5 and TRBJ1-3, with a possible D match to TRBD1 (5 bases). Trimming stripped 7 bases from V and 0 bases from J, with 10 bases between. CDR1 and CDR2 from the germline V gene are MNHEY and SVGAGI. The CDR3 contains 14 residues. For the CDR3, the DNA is TGTGCCAGCACAAAGGGGCACTCTGGAAACACCATATATTTT. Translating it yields CASTKGHSGNTIYF.

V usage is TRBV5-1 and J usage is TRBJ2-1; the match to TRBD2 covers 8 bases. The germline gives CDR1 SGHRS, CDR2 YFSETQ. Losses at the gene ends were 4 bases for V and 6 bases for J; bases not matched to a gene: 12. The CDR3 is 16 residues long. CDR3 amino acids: CASSVGSAGGFNEQFF. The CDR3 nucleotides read TGCGCCAGCAGCGTGGGATCGGCGGGAGGATTCAATGAGCAGTTCTTC.

The CDR3 DNA reads as TGTGCCAGCAGTTTGTACACCTATGAAAAACTGTTTTTT. Protein sequence: CASSLYTYEKLFF. This chain links TRBV12-3 or TRBV12-4 with TRBJ1-4, with D unresolved. Trimming removed 3 bases from V and 6 bases from J, with 8 bases in between. The CDR3 extends over 13 amino acids.

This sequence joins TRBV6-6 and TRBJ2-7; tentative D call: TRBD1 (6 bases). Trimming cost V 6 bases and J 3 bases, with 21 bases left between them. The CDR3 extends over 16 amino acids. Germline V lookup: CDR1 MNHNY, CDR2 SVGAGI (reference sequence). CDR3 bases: TGTGCCAGCAGCCCCAAACACAGGGAAGGAAGCTACGAGCAGTACTTC. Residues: CASSPKHREGSYEQYF.

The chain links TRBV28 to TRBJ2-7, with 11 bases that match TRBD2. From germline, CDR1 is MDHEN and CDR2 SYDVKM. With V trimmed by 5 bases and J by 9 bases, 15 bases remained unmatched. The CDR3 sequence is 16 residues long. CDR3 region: CASSSLAGGYPYGQYF. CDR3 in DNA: TGTGCCAGCAGTAGCCTAGCGGGAGGCTATCCCTATGGGCAGTACTTC.

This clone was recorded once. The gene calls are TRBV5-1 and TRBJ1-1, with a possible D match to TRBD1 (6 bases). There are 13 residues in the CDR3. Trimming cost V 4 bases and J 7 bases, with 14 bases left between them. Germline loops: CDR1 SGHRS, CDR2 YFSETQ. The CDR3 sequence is CASSLQGTLEAFF. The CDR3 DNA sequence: TGCGCCAGCAGCCTCCAAGGGACACTTGAAGCTTTCTTT.

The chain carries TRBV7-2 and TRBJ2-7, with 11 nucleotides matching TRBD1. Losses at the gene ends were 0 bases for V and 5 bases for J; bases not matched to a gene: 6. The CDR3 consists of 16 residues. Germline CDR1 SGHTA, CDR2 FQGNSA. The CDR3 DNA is TGTGCCAGCAGCTTAGCGCGTGGACAGGGGGCCCACGAGCAGTACTTC. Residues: CASSLARGQGAHEQYF. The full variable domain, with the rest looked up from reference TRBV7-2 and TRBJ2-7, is GAGVSQSPSNKVTEKGKDVELRCDPISGHTALYWYRQSLGQGLEFLIYFQGNSAPDKSGLPSDRFSAERTGGSVSTLTIQRTQQEDSAVYLCASSLARGQGAHEQYFGPGTRLTVT.

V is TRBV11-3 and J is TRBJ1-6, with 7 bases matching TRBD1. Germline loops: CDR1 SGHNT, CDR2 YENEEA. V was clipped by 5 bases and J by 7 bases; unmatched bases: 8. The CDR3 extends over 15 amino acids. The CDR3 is CASSPGRDRNSPLHF. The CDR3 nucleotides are TGTGCCAGCAGCCCGGGCCGGGACAGAAATTCACCCCTCCACTTT.

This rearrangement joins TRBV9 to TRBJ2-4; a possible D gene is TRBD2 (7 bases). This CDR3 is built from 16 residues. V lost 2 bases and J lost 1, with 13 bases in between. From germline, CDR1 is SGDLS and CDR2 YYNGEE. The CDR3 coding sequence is TGTGCCAGCAGCGTCGGCGGGGGCATTGCCAAAAACATTCAGTACTTC. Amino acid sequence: CASSVGGGIAKNIQYF.

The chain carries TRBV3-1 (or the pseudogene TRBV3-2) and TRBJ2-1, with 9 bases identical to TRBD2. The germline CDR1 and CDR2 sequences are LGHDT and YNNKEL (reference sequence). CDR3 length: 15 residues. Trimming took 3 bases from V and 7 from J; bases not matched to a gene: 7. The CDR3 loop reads CASSQASGTTNEQFF. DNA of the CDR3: TGTGCCAGCAGCCAGGCTAGCGGGACAACAAATGAGCAGTTCTTC.

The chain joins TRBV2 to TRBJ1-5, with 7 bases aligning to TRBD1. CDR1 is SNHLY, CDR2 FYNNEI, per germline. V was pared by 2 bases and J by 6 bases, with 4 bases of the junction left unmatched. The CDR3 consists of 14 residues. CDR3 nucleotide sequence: TGTGCCAGCAGTGAAACGACAGGGTTTCAGCCCCAGCATTTT. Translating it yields CASSETTGFQPQHF.

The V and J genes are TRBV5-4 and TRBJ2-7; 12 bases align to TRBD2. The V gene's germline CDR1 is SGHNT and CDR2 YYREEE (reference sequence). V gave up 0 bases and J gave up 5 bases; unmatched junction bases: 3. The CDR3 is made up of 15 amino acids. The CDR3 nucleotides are TGTGCCAGCAGCTTGGGGCTAGCGGGGGGGAACGAGCAGTACTTC. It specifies CASSLGLAGGNEQYF.

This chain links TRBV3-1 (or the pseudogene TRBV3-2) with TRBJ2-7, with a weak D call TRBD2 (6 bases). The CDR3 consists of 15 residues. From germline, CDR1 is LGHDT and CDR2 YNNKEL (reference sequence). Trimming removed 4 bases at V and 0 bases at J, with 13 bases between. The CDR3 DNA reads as TGTGCCAGCAGCCGCAGCCCGGGGGACTCCTACGAGCAGTACTTC. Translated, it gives CASSRSPGDSYEQYF.

The CDR3 DNA follows: TGTGCCAGTAGTATGGCGGGAGGGCTGGTGGATACGCAGTATTTT. Its protein product is CASSMAGGLVDTQYF. V gene TRBV19 combines with J gene TRBJ2-3; 9 bases match TRBD2. Germline values: CDR1 LNHDA, CDR2 SQIVND (reference sequence). J lost 6 bases, V lost 3 bases, and 7 bases had no gene match. CDR3 size: 15 residues.

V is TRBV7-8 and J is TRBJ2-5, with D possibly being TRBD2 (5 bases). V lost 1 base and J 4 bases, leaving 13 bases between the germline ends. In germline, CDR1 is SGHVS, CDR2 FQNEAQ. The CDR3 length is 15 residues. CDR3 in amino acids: CASSLVSGTGETQYF. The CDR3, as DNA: TGTGCCAGCAGCTTAGTCAGCGGCACCGGAGAGACCCAGTACTTC.

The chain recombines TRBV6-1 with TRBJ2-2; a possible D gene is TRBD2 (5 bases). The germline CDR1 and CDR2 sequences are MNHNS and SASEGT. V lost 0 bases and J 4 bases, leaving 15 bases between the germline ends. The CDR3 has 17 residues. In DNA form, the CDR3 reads TGTGCCAGCAGTGAAGCTAGCGCAAACAGTTTCACCGGGGAGCTGTTTTTT. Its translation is CASSEASANSFTGELFF.